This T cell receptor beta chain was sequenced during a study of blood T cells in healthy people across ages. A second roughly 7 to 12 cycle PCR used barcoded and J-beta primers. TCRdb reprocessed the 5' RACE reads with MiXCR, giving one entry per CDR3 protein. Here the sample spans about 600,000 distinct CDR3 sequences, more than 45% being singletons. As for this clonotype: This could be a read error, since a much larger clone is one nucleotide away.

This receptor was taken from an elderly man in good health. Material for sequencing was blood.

DNA for the CDR3: TGTGCCAGCATTCAAAGGACTAGCGGGAGAGATGAGCAGTACTTC. This encodes CASIQRTSGRDEQYF. The V call is TRBV6-6, the J call TRBJ2-5, with TRBD2 matching 13 bases. The CDR3 loop spans 15 amino acids. Germline loops: CDR1 MNHNY, CDR2 SVGAGI (reference sequence). The trim removed 7 bases at V and 11 bases at J, leaving 13 bases unmatched.